Listed below are T cell receptor beta chains from one sample, sequenced in a study of T cell responses to AZD1222 COVID-19 vaccine. Sequencing was performed with immunoSEQ multiplex PCR; in TCRdb, only in-frame clones are kept and a portion is missing. In the table there are 150,000 to 190,000 clones, roughly nine tenths of which are singletons. The sample in question was peripheral blood, obtained after recovery from COVID-19. These receptors were obtained from an adult who had recovered from COVID-19. CDR3s include the opening cysteine and the closing phenylalanine or tryptophan. D genes are given only for firm matches. Only part of the rows carry a size: once, few, many, or a class if the clone is expanded.

D	size	V	J	DNA	CDR3
-	-	TRBV14	TRBJ1-2	TGTGCCAGCAGCCCAAACCTCAAGGACATGACGGGCACCTTC	CASSPNLKDMTGTF
TRBD1	once	TRBV19	TRBJ2-7	TGTGCCAGTAGTATAGGGACAGGGATCTCCTACGAGCAGTACTTC	CASSIGTGISYEQYF
-	-	TRBV5-4	TRBJ1-2	TGTGCCAGCAGCTTGGGCGGGGGGGGCCGTGGCTACACCTTC	CASSLGGGGRGYTF
TRBD1	few	TRBV28	TRBJ2-3	TGTGCCAGCAGTTTGGGGGGTGGGACAGGCCGTGGGGATACGCAGTATTTT	CASSLGGGTGRGDTQYF
-	-	TRBV14	TRBJ2-7	TGTGCCAGCAGCCAAGGTTTAGGACAGTTAACCTACGAGCAGTACTTC	CASSQGLGQLTYEQYF
TRBD2	-	TRBV2	TRBJ2-4	TGTGCCAGCATGGCGGGAGTTGCGGACATTCAGTACTTC	CASMAGVADIQYF
-	-	TRBV4-3	TRBJ2-1	TGCGCCAGCAGCCAAGATACGAGCAGCTCCTACAATGAGCAGTTCTTC	CASSQDTSSSYNEQFF
TRBD1	-	TRBV6-2/TRBV6-3	TRBJ2-4	TGTGCCAGCAGTGACAGGGGTGACAAAAACATTCAGTACTTC	CASSDRGDKNIQYF
-	-	TRBV19	TRBJ1-1	TGTGCCAGTAGCCTACAGGGCAATAGAAACACTGAAGCTTTCTTT	CASSLQGNRNTEAFF
TRBD1	-	TRBV6-2/TRBV6-3	TRBJ1-2	TGTGCCAGCAGCCCATCCCGGGACAGGGGAATATATGGCTACACCTTC	CASSPSRDRGIYGYTF
TRBD1	-	TRBV5-4	TRBJ1-1	TGTGCCAGCAGCCGGACAGGGGGCCGCACTGAAGCTTTCTTT	CASSRTGGRTEAFF
TRBD2	-	TRBV25-1	TRBJ2-3	TGTGCCAGCAGCGTAAACGGGGGAGGGACAGATACGCAGTATTTT	CASSVNGGGTDTQYF
-	once	TRBV2	TRBJ2-7	TGTGCCAATTCACAGGAGACACCGGGGGAGCAGTACTTC	CANSQETPGEQYF
-	-	TRBV5-1	TRBJ1-1	TGCGCCAGCAGCTTGTGGAGTCGGGCGTCGGACACTGAAGCTTTCTTT	CASSLWSRASDTEAFF
-	-	TRBV9	TRBJ1-3	TGTGCCAGCAGCGTAGAGGCGTGGGGGGCGGACACCATATATTTT	CASSVEAWGADTIYF
-	-	TRBV24-1	TRBJ1-1	TGTGCCACCAGTGTTCCTAATGGAAGGAACACTGAAGCTTTCTTT	CATSVPNGRNTEAFF